This TCR beta chain originates from a study of blood T cells in healthy people across ages. A second PCR, run for roughly 7 to 11 cycles, used a sample-barcoded 5' primer plus a J-beta primer mix. Each cDNA molecule was tagged by a template-switch adaptor with 12 random nucleotides. In TCRdb, the 5' RACE reads were re-called with MiXCR into one record per CDR3 protein. The sample has over 750,000 distinct CDR3 sequences, roughly 25% seen once. This clonotype appeared a few times. The CDR3 runs to 15 residues. Germline CDR1 LGHDT, CDR2 YNNKEL (reference sequence). This sample was shared with a second study, whose subject was T cells of mothers and their children.

The TCR was taken from a boy aged 5-17 years in good health. The rearrangement joins TRBV3-1 to TRBJ2-5; D not certain. Matching the DNA end better, TRBJ2-7 makes the J call doubtful. The specimen was blood. CDR3 sequence reads: CASSQAAGAGYEQYF. CDR3 nucleotide sequence: TGTGCCAGCAGCCAAGCTGCAGGTGCCGGCTACGAGCAGTACTTC.